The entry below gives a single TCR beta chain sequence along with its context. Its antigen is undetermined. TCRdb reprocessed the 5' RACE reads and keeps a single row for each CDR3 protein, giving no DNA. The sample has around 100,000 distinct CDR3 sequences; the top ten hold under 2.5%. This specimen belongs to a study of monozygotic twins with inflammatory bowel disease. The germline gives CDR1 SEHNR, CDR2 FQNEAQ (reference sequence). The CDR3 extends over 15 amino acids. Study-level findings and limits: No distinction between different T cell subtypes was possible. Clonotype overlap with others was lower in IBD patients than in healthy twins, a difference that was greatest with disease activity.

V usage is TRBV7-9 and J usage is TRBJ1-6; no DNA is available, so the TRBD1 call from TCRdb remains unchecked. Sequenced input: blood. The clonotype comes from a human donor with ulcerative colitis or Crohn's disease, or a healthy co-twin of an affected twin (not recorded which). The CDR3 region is CASSLTGKRKSPLHF.